This T cell receptor beta chain came from a study of glioma-infiltrating T cells after dendritic cell vaccination. For the study at large: Patients received autologous tumor lysate-pulsed dendritic cell vaccination between about 2002 and 2013.

Notes on the study in general: Estimated pretreatment TIL content predicted outcome after dendritic cell vaccination.

TCRdb's table, derived via immunoSEQ multiplex PCR, lists solely in-frame clones and lacks some. The sample yields roughly 100,000 clones, 83% seen once. The sample's time point: after dendritic cell vaccination, including at tumor progression/relapse. Details on this clone: Antigen: not known.

Germline CDR1 and CDR2: SGHDT and YYEEEE. V shed 1 base and J shed 9 bases, with 11 bases lying between them. CDR3 length: 13 amino acids. The chain couples TRBV5-6 to TRBJ1-5; D is uncertain. Source: blood, taken after dendritic cell vaccination. This clonotype was sampled from a human donor with glioblastoma. This CDR3 is CASSLSPEGPQHF. Here the CDR3 DNA reads TGTGCCAGCAGCTTGAGTCCGGAGGGGCCCCAGCATTTT.